A single sample gave rise to the 15 T cell receptor beta chains below, sequenced in a study of glioma-infiltrating T cells after dendritic cell vaccination. Clones were sequenced by immunoSEQ multiplex PCR, and TCRdb holds only the in-frame ones, with some missing. The sample has around 83,000 clones, 85% seen once; the top ten hold over 6.5%. The sample's time point: after dendritic cell vaccination, including at tumor progression/relapse. The source was blood, collected after dendritic cell vaccination. The source of these receptors is a human donor with glioblastoma.

The CDR3 here is CATSRDEQSYTDTQYF. CDR3 coding DNA: TGTGCCACCAGCAGAGATGAACAGAGCTACACAGATACGCAGTATTTT. The chain is built from TRBV15 and TRBJ2-3; the D is unclear. V lost 0 bases and J 2 bases, leaving 12 bases between the germline ends. Germline CDR1 LNHNV, CDR2 YYDKDF (reference sequence). CDR3 length: 16 residues.

J is TRBJ1-6 and V is TRBV27; 12 positions match TRBD1. J gave up 6 bases and V 2 bases, and 5 bases lay outside the gene matches. The CDR3 covers 17 residues. Germline V gene lookup returns CDR1 MNHEY and CDR2 SMNVEV (reference sequence). CDR3 sequence reads: CASSLGTGGSSNSPLHF. Written as DNA, the CDR3 is TGTGCCAGCAGTTTAGGGACAGGGGGCAGTAGTAATTCACCCCTCCACTTT.

This clone is medium-sized in the sample. The chain has TRBV7-2 and TRBJ2-2; 8 nucleotides align to TRBD1. The junction had 3 bases not matched to a gene; V was cut back by 5 bases and J by 1 base. The CDR3 spans 15 residues. Germline V gene sequence: CDR1 SGHTA, CDR2 FQGNSA. The CDR3 is CASSRQGRNTGELFF. DNA for the CDR3: TGTGCCAGCAGCAGACAGGGGCGGAACACCGGGGAGCTGTTTTTT.

The chain combines TRBV27 with TRBJ2-7; maybe TRBD1 (5 bases). Germline V gene sequence: CDR1 MNHEY, CDR2 SMNVEV (reference sequence). Deletions cut 3 bases from V and 7 bases from J, with 13 bases between. The CDR3 runs 13 residues. CDR3 amino acids: CASSFIREGEQYF. The CDR3 bases are TGTGCCAGCAGTTTTATCAGGGAAGGGGAGCAGTACTTC.

The V call is TRBV9, the J call TRBJ2-3; TRBD1 might be the D (7 bases). The CDR3 has 14 residues. Germline values: CDR1 SGDLS, CDR2 YYNGEE. V was trimmed by 8 bases and J by 0 bases, leaving 13 bases between them. CDR3 nucleotide sequence: TGTGCCAGTAAGACAGGGACTAGCACAGATACGCAGTATTTT. The encoded protein is CASKTGTSTDTQYF.

V usage is TRBV7-9 and J usage is TRBJ1-1; D remains unclear. Trimming took 4 bases from V and 0 from J, leaving 6 bases between them. This CDR3 comprises 13 residues. CDR1 is SEHNR, CDR2 FQNEAQ, per germline (reference sequence). The CDR3 coding sequence is TGTGCCAGCAGCTACTCACTGAACACTGAAGCTTTCTTT. Encoded protein: CASSYSLNTEAFF.

This chain connects TRBV9 to TRBJ2-2; D not certain. The CDR3 spans 12 residues. Germline V gene lookup returns CDR1 SGDLS and CDR2 YYNGEE. The V end was cut by 2 bases, the J end by 7 bases, with 6 bases between. The CDR3 coding sequence is TGTGCCAGCAGCGTTCGTAGCGGGGAGCTGTTTTTT. Its translation: CASSVRSGELFF.

The V and J genes are TRBV7-8 and TRBJ2-3; 11 bases align to TRBD2. The CDR3 totals 18 residues. CDR1 is SGHVS and CDR2 is FQNEAQ in the germline V gene. The ends lost 5 bases at V and 0 bases at J; junction bases unmatched: 10. This CDR3 is CASSPSSGRYTSTDTQYF. The CDR3 DNA follows: TGTGCCAGCAGCCCGTCTAGCGGGAGGTATACTAGCACAGATACGCAGTATTTT. The full variable domain, its missing parts supplied by reference TRBV7-8 and TRBJ2-3, is GAGVSQSPRYKVAKRGQDVALRCDPISGHVSLFWYQQALGQGPEFLTYFQNEAQLDKSGLPSDRFFAERPEGSVSTLKIQRTQQEDSAVYLCASSPSSGRYTSTDTQYFGPGTRLTVL.

The chain joins TRBV5-8 to TRBJ1-1; the match to TRBD1 covers 7 bases. V was pared by 5 bases and J by 10 bases, with 8 bases of the junction left unmatched. This CDR3 has 12 amino acids. Germline V gene sequence: CDR1 SGHTS, CDR2 YDEGEE. For the CDR3, the DNA is TGTGCCAGCAGGCCCGGGACAGCCTTAGCTTTCTTT. Its protein product is CASRPGTALAFF.

V usage is TRBV2 and J usage is TRBJ2-3, with TRBD1 as a possible D gene (5 bases). V was pared by 3 bases and J by 0 bases, with 13 bases between. This CDR3 region has 16 residues. In germline, CDR1 is SNHLY, CDR2 FYNNEI. CDR3 sequence reads: CASSDRADTSTDTQYF. For the CDR3, the DNA is TGTGCCAGCAGTGATAGGGCGGACACTAGCACAGATACGCAGTATTTT.

The chain links TRBV28 to TRBJ1-5, with 8 bases lining up with TRBD1. The CDR3 totals 17 residues. CDR1 and CDR2 from the germline V gene are MDHEN and SYDVKM. V lost 10 bases to trimming and J lost 0 bases; unmatched junction nucleotides: 14. CDR3 protein: CATQADRGWDSNQPQHF. The CDR3 nucleotides read TGTGCCACCCAAGCCGACAGGGGATGGGATAGCAATCAGCCCCAGCATTTT.

The V call is TRBV7-6, the J call TRBJ2-7; TRBD2 aligns across 9 bases. CDR3 length equals 19 residues. Germline V CDR1 and CDR2: SGHVS, FNYEAQ. J lost 0 bases, V lost 5 bases, and 17 bases had no gene match. The CDR3 protein is CASSTLVDVAGVISYEQYF. The CDR3, as DNA: TGTGCCAGCAGCACCCTGGTGGATGTAGCGGGGGTCATCTCCTACGAGCAGTACTTC.

V gene TRBV30 combines with J gene TRBJ2-7; D unresolved. V lost 2 bases and J 7 bases, leaving 12 bases between the germline ends. The CDR3 runs 12 residues. Germline V CDR1 and CDR2: GTSNPN, SVGIG (reference sequence). CDR3 sequence reads: CAWSKAPREQYF. CDR3 coding DNA: TGTGCCTGGAGTAAGGCCCCGCGGGAGCAGTACTTC.

The table lists this clone with a few counts. This chain connects TRBV6-1 to TRBJ1-1; TRBD1 matches 9 bases. This CDR3 is built from 17 residues. Germline trimming cut 0 bases from V and 5 bases from J; bases unmatched to any gene: 10. Germline V gives CDR1 MNHNS, CDR2 SASEGT. The DNA of the CDR3 is TGTGCCAGCAGTGAAGCGAGACTGGGGACAGGGCTTACTGAAGCTTTCTTT. Translation: CASSEARLGTGLTEAFF.

The chain joins TRBV9 to TRBJ2-1, with TRBD1 matching over 11 bases. Germline loops: CDR1 SGDLS, CDR2 YYNGEE. The ends lost 4 bases at V and 2 bases at J; junction bases unmatched: 5. The CDR3 is made up of 16 amino acids. CDR3 in amino acids: CASSPRTGGAYNEQFF. As DNA, the CDR3 is TGTGCCAGCAGCCCGCGGACAGGGGGCGCCTACAATGAGCAGTTCTTC.